These 24 T cell receptor beta chains were sequenced from one sample in a study of blood T cell repertoires in COVID-19. The data were produced by immunoSEQ multiplex PCR, yet TCRdb's version contains in-frame clones alone and is incomplete. The table lists some 99,000 clones, about 86% of them singletons. Sequencing input: peripheral blood. The receptors were gathered from a woman aged 55 to 70 in a cohort sampled during active or convalescent COVID-19.

CDR3 loop: CASSPGDFYEQYF. The CDR3, as DNA: TGTGCCAGCAGCCCGGGGGACTTCTACGAGCAGTACTTC. The V and J genes are TRBV11-2 and TRBJ2-7; TRBD2 might be the D (6 bases). Germline V gives CDR1 SGHAT, CDR2 FQNNGV. The V gene lost 5 bases and the J gene lost 3 bases, with 11 bases spanning the gap. The CDR3 runs 13 residues.

This clone was observed once. The chain employs TRBV28 and TRBJ1-2; TRBD1 is a possible D gene (5 bases). Germline values: CDR1 MDHEN, CDR2 SYDVKM. Trimming removed 4 bases at V and 5 bases at J, with 17 bases between. The CDR3 sequence is 15 residues long. For the CDR3, the DNA is TGTGCCAGCAGTTACATGGACACACCCTTTTATGGCTACACCTTC. Translated: CASSYMDTPFYGYTF.

This clone has more than one count but fewer than ten. The chain combines TRBV10-3 with TRBJ2-1; 14 positions match TRBD2. CDR1 ENHRY and CDR2 SYGVKD come from the germline V gene. Unmatched junction bases numbered 5, after V lost 7 bases and J lost 12 bases. This CDR3 has 13 amino acids. The CDR3: CAIMGGTSGRQFF. The CDR3 DNA reads TGTGCCATCATGGGGGGGACTAGCGGGAGGCAGTTCTTC.

The chain combines TRBV5-1 with TRBJ1-3, with D hard to call. CDR1 SGHRS and CDR2 YFSETQ come from the germline V gene. Trimming took off 4 bases at V and 5 bases at J, with 13 bases between the two ends. CDR3 length: 14 amino acids. The CDR3 sequence: CASSLDGYRNTIYF. In DNA form, the CDR3 reads TGCGCCAGCAGCCTGGACGGGTACAGAAACACCATATATTTT.

The chain uses TRBV7-8 and TRBJ1-4; D might be TRBD1 (6 bases). The germline V gene encodes CDR1 SGHVS and CDR2 FQNEAQ. V shed 5 bases and J shed 4 bases, with 11 bases lying between them. This CDR3 has 14 amino acids. This chain's CDR3 is CASSRGQRNEKLFF. The CDR3 region has the DNA TGTGCCAGCAGCCGAGGACAGCGTAATGAAAAACTGTTTTTT.

The chain is built from TRBV5-1 and TRBJ1-3; 7 nucleotides match TRBD1. The CDR3 runs 15 residues. Germline assignment: CDR1 SGHRS and CDR2 YFSETQ. J lost 2 bases, V lost 0 bases, and 2 bases had no gene match. CDR3 bases: TGCGCCAGCAGCTTGGCCGGACAGGCTGGAAACACCATATATTTT. Its translation is CASSLAGQAGNTIYF.

The chain combines TRBV18 with TRBJ2-1; 9 bases are a match to TRBD2. The trim removed 1 base at V and 4 bases at J, leaving 5 bases unmatched. The CDR3 spans 16 residues. Germline-derived CDR1 and CDR2 are KGHSH and LQKENI. The DNA of the CDR3 is TGTGCCAGCTCACCACGGGCGGGAGGGTTATACAATGAGCAGTTCTTC. Amino acids: CASSPRAGGLYNEQFF.

The genes are TRBV10-3 and TRBJ1-2, with TRBD1 as a possible D gene (6 bases). The ends were cut back, 0 bases at V and 3 bases at J, with 11 bases in the middle. The CDR3 has 15 residues. The V gene's germline CDR1 is ENHRY and CDR2 SYGVKD. As DNA, the CDR3 is TGTGCCATCAGTGAGTCGAACAGGGTGGACTATGGCTACACCTTC. This gives the protein CAISESNRVDYGYTF.

The V gene is TRBV27, the J gene TRBJ1-2; 9 nucleotides align to TRBD1. In germline, CDR1 is MNHEY, CDR2 SMNVEV (reference sequence). The CDR3 has 15 residues. V was clipped by 0 bases and J by 2 bases; unmatched bases: 1. For the CDR3, the DNA is TGTGCCAGCAGTTTATCTGGACAGGGGAACTATGGCTACACCTTC. Amino acid sequence: CASSLSGQGNYGYTF.

The chain combines TRBV6-6 with TRBJ1-4; 7 nucleotides line up with TRBD1. Trimming at V came to 0 bases and at J to 8 bases, leaving 3 bases not matched to a gene. CDR1 and CDR2 (germline): MNHNY, SVGAGI (reference sequence). The CDR3 length is 14 residues. CDR3 loop: CASSYSRGLEKLFF. CDR3 coding DNA: TGTGCCAGCAGTTACTCTAGGGGGCTGGAAAAACTGTTTTTT.

The chain employs TRBV13 and TRBJ2-1; 10 nucleotides agree with TRBD1. The CDR3 length is 15 residues. V was pared by 5 bases and J by 6 bases, with 7 bases of the junction left unmatched. From germline, CDR1 is PRHDT and CDR2 FYEKMQ (reference sequence). CDR3 protein: CASSTGTGVTNEQFF. The CDR3 nucleotides read TGTGCCAGCAGCACCGGGACAGGGGTTACCAATGAGCAGTTCTTC. The variable domain in full, completed from reference TRBV13 and TRBJ2-1, reads AAGVIQSPRHLIKEKRETATLKCYPIPRHDTVYWYQQGPGQDPQFLISFYEKMQSDKGSIPDRFSAQQFSDYHSELNMSSLELGDSALYFCASSTGTGVTNEQFFGPGTRLTVL.

V is TRBV24-1 and J is TRBJ1-2, with a tentative D call TRBD1 (5 bases). V shed 3 bases and J shed 4 bases, with 8 bases lying between them. The CDR3 extends over 13 amino acids. Germline-derived CDR1 and CDR2 are KGHDR and SFDVKD. Here the CDR3 DNA reads TGTGCCACCAGTGATCCAACAGGCTATGGCTACACCTTC. This encodes CATSDPTGYGYTF.

This rearrangement joins TRBV28 to TRBJ1-2; no clear D gene. Germline lookup yields CDR1 MDHEN and CDR2 SYDVKM. The CDR3 has 12 residues. The ends were cut back, 2 bases at V and 5 bases at J, with 6 bases in the middle. The CDR3 region is CASSLEGYGYTF. The CDR3 bases are TGTGCCAGCAGTTTAGAGGGATATGGCTACACCTTC.

The gene calls are TRBV5-1 and TRBJ2-3, with a tentative D call TRBD1 (5 bases). This CDR3 contains 15 residues. Germline-derived CDR1 and CDR2 are SGHRS and YFSETQ. The V end lost 4 bases, the J end lost 2 bases, and 14 bases lay between the germline ends. The CDR3 nucleotides read TGCGCCAGCAGCATTAGGACAAGTATCACAGATACGCAGTATTTT. Translated, it gives CASSIRTSITDTQYF.

A few counts support this clone. The chain employs TRBV7-2 and TRBJ2-2, with 8 bases lining up with TRBD2. This CDR3 is 18 amino acids long. Per the germline V gene, CDR1 is SGHTA and CDR2 is FQGNSA. Unmatched junction bases numbered 12, after V lost 0 bases and J lost 6 bases. CDR3 bases: TGTGCCAGCAGCTTAGCCACAGGACTAGCCCGATGGGCCGGGGAGCTGTTTTTT. Its translation is CASSLATGLARWAGELFF.

This clone has only one observation. The chain has TRBV7-2 and TRBJ1-1, with D possibly matching TRBD1 (6 bases). V lost 1 base and J lost 8, with 14 bases in between. Germline lookup yields CDR1 SGHTA and CDR2 FQGNSA. The CDR3 has 14 amino acids. This CDR3 is CASSLVPGGAEAFF. CDR3 nucleotide sequence: TGTGCCAGCAGCTTAGTTCCGGGGGGGGCAGAAGCTTTCTTT. Using reference TRBV7-2 and TRBJ1-1 for the parts outside the CDR3, the full variable domain is GAGVSQSPSNKVTEKGKDVELRCDPISGHTALYWYRQSLGQGLEFLIYFQGNSAPDKSGLPSDRFSAERTGGSVSTLTIQRTQQEDSAVYLCASSLVPGGAEAFFGQGTRLTVV.

The chain recombines TRBV7-8 with TRBJ1-2; 7 bases map to TRBD1. In germline, CDR1 is SGHVS, CDR2 FQNEAQ. The CDR3 is 12 amino acids. After removal of 6 bases from V and 7 bases from J, the junction contained 5 bases not matched to a gene. Here the CDR3 reads CASRRDSGGYTF. The CDR3 region has the DNA TGTGCCAGCAGGCGGGACAGTGGTGGCTACACCTTC.

The chain is built from TRBV3-1 (or the pseudogene TRBV3-2) and TRBJ1-5; tentatively, D is TRBD1 (5 bases). V dropped 5 bases and J dropped 7 bases, with 21 bases sitting between them. This CDR3 contains 16 residues. Germline V lookup: CDR1 LGHDT, CDR2 YNNKEL (reference sequence). Written as DNA, the CDR3 is TGTGCCAGCAGCGCCCGGGGGGGAACGAGCAGGCAGCCCCAGCATTTT. This translates into CASSARGGTSRQPQHF.

This clone was seen once. This rearrangement joins TRBV7-9 to TRBJ1-2, with D perhaps TRBD1 (6 bases). The germline V gene encodes CDR1 SEHNR and CDR2 FQNEAQ (reference sequence). The V and J ends lost 3 bases and 1 base respectively, with 12 bases between them. CDR3 length: 15 residues. The CDR3 DNA follows: TGTGCCAGCAGCTTCCCAGGGGTGCTTAACTATGGCTACACCTTC. Translating it yields CASSFPGVLNYGYTF.

The sample holds one count of this clone. J is TRBJ2-2 and V is TRBV7-2, with 9 bases lining up with TRBD2. Germline V gene sequence: CDR1 SGHTA, CDR2 FQGNSA. The CDR3 length is 17 residues. V trimming: 0 bases; J trimming: 9 bases; junction bases outside the gene matches: 11. The CDR3 reads CASSLASGGPPRRELFF. The CDR3 coding sequence is TGTGCCAGCAGCTTAGCTAGCGGGGGACCCCCCAGGAGGGAGCTGTTTTTT.

The CDR3 DNA reads as TGTGCCAGCTCACCGTTCAGGGCAACTAATGAAAAACTGTTTTTT. It translates to CASSPFRATNEKLFF. The rearrangement links TRBV18 to TRBJ1-4; D possibly corresponds to TRBD1 (5 bases). The CDR3 has 15 residues. CDR1 and CDR2 (germline): KGHSH, LQKENI. V was cut by 3 bases and J by 0 bases, with 8 bases left in between.

The genes are TRBV12-3 or TRBV12-4 and TRBJ1-2; 7 nucleotides align to TRBD1. The CDR3 runs 13 residues. V trimming: 7 bases; J trimming: 2 bases; junction bases outside the gene matches: 4. CDR3 sequence: CASTGTVNYGYTF. In DNA form, the CDR3 reads TGTGCCAGCACCGGGACAGTGAACTATGGCTACACCTTC.

This chain connects TRBV19 to TRBJ1-3; D is unresolved. V was shortened by 3 bases and J by 4 bases, with 4 bases between the two germline ends. CDR3 size: 12 residues. CDR1 and CDR2 from the germline V gene are LNHDA and SQIVND (reference sequence). The CDR3, as DNA: TGTGCCAGTAGTATGGCCGGAAACACCATATATTTT. Protein: CASSMAGNTIYF.

The gene calls are TRBV18 and TRBJ1-3, with TRBD1 as a possible D gene (6 bases). This CDR3 contains 15 residues. Germline V gene lookup returns CDR1 KGHSH and CDR2 LQKENI. The V gene lost 4 bases and the J gene lost 2 bases, with 12 bases spanning the gap. The CDR3 protein is CASSLQGPPGNTIYF. The CDR3 nucleotides read TGTGCCAGCTCACTACAGGGTCCCCCTGGAAACACCATATATTTT.